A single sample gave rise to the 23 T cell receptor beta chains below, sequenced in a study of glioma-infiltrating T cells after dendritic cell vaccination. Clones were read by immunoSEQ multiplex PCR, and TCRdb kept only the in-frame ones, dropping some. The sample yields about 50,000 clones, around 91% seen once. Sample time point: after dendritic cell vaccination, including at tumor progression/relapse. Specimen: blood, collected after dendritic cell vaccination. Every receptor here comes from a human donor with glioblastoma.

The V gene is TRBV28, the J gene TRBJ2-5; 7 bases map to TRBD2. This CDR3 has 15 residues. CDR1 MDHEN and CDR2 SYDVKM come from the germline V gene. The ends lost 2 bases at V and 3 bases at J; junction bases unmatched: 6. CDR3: CASSLLGSGEETQYF. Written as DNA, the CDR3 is TGTGCCAGCAGTTTACTCGGCAGCGGGGAAGAGACCCAGTACTTC.

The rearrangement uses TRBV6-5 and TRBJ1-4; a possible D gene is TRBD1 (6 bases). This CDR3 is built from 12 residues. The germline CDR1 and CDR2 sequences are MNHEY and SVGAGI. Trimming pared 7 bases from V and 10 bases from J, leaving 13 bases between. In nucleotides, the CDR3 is TGTGCCAGCAAGGGGACAAGTGGAAAACTGTTTTTT. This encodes CASKGTSGKLFF.

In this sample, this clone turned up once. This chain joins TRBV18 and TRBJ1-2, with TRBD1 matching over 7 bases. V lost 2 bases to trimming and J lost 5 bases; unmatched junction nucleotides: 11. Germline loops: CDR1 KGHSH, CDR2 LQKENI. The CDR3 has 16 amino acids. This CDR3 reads CASSPGTAGGEYGYTF. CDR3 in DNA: TGTGCCAGCTCACCAGGAACCGCAGGGGGTGAATATGGCTACACCTTC.

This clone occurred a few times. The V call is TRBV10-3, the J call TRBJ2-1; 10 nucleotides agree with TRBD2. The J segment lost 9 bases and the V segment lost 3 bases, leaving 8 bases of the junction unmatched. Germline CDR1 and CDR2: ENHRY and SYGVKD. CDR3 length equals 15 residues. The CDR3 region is CAISDGASGSGEQFF. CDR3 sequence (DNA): TGTGCCATCAGTGATGGGGCTAGCGGGAGCGGTGAGCAGTTCTTC.

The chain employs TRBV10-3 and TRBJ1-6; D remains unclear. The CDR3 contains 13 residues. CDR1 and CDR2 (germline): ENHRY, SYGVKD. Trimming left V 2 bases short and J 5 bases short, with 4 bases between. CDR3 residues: CAISEADNSPLHF. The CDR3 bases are TGTGCCATCAGTGAGGCAGATAATTCACCCCTCCACTTT.

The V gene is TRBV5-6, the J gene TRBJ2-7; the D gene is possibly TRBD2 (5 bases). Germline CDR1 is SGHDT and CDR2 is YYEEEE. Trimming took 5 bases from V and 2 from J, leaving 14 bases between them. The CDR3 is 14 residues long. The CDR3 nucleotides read TGTGCCAGCAGGGACTCGCGGTGGGCCTACGAGCAGTACTTC. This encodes CASRDSRWAYEQYF.

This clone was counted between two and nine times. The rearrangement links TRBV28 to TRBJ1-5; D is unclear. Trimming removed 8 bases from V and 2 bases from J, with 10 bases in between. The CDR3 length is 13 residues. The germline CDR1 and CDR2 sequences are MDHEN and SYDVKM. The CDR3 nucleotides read TGTGCCAGCCGGACCGGGGGCAATCAGCCCCAGCATTTT. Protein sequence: CASRTGGNQPQHF.

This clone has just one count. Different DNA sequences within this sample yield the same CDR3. CDR3 nucleotide sequence: TGTGCCAGCAGCGTATATGGGACAGGGTGGGGCAATGAGCAGTTCTTC. As protein: CASSVYGTGWGNEQFF. The V gene is TRBV9, the J gene TRBJ2-1, with 9 bases fitting TRBD1. The CDR3 is made up of 16 amino acids. Germline V lookup: CDR1 SGDLS, CDR2 YYNGEE. J gave up 6 bases and V 1 base, and 8 bases lay outside the gene matches.

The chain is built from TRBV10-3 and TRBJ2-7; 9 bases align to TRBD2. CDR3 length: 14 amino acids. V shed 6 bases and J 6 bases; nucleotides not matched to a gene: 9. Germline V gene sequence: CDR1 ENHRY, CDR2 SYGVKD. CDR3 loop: CAISAPGLAPEQYF. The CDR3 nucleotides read TGTGCCATCAGCGCTCCGGGACTAGCCCCCGAGCAGTACTTC.

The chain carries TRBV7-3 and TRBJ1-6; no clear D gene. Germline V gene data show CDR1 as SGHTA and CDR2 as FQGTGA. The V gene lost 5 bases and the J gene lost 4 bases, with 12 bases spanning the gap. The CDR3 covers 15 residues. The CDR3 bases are TGTGCCAGCAGCGCCGACGGGAGATATAATTCACCCCTCCACTTT. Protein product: CASSADGRYNSPLHF.

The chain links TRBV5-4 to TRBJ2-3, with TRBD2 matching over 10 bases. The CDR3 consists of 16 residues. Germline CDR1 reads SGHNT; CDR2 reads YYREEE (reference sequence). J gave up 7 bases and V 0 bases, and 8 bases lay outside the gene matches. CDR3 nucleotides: TGTGCCAGCAGCTTGGGGCTAGCGGGAGTTGTATATACGCAGTATTTT. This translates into CASSLGLAGVVYTQYF.

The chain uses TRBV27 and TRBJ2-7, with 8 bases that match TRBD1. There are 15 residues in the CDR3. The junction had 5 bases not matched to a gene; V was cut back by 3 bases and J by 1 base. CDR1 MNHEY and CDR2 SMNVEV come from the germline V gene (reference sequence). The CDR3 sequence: CASSFRTGWSYEQYF. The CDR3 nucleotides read TGTGCCAGCAGTTTTAGGACAGGGTGGTCCTACGAGCAGTACTTC.

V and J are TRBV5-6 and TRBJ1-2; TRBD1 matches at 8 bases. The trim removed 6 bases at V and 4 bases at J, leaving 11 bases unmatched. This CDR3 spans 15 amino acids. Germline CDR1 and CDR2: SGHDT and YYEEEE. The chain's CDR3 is CASTSKTGTGYGYTF. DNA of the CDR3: TGTGCCAGCACCTCAAAAACGGGGACAGGCTATGGCTACACCTTC. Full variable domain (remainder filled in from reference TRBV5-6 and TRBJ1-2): DAGVTQSPTHLIKTRGQQVTLRCSPKSGHDTVSWYQQALGQGPQFIFQYYEEEERQRGNFPDRFSGHQFPNYSSELNVNALLLGDSALYLCASTSKTGTGYGYTFGSGTRLTVV.

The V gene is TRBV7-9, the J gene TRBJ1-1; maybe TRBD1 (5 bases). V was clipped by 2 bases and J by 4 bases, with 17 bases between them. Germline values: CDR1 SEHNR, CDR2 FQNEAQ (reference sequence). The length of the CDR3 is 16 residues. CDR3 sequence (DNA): TGTGCCAGCAGCTTACTAACAGGCAGAAGGGGCACTGAAGCTTTCTTT. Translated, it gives CASSLLTGRRGTEAFF.

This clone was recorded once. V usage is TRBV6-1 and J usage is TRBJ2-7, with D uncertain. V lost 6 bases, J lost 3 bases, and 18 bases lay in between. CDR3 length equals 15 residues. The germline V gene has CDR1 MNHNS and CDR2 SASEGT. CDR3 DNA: TGTGCCAGCAGCCCCCCCGGGTCCCTCCTCTACGAGCAGTACTTC. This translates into CASSPPGSLLYEQYF.

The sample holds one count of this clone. CDR3 DNA sequence: TGTGCCAGCAGTTCAACATTCGGGTTAAGCGGGAGGGCCAGAGAGCAGTACTTC. Amino acid sequence: CASSSTFGLSGRAREQYF. The chain couples TRBV28 to TRBJ2-7; 10 nucleotides align to TRBD2. The germline gives CDR1 MDHEN, CDR2 SYDVKM. CDR3 length equals 18 residues. J lost 7 bases, V lost 4 bases, and 19 bases had no gene match.

CDR3 coding DNA: TGTGCCAGCAGCTATAGCGGGAGGGCCCTTCAATGGGGGCAGTATTTT. Translating it yields CASSYSGRALQWGQYF. The chain combines TRBV28 with TRBJ2-3; 11 bases are a match to TRBD2. Germline V gene lookup returns CDR1 MDHEN and CDR2 SYDVKM. The J segment lost 11 bases and the V segment lost 6 bases, leaving 16 bases of the junction unmatched. The CDR3 totals 16 residues.

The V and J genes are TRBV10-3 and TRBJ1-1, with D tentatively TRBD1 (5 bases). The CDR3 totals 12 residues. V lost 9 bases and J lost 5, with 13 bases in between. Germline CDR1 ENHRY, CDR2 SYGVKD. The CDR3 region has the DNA TGTGCCATAAAGGGGCAAGGGACTGAAGCTTTCTTT. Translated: CAIKGQGTEAFF.

In nucleotides, the CDR3 is TGTGCCAGCAGCAAGGAAGGTAGCAAGTACGAGCAGTACTTC. The encoded protein is CASSKEGSKYEQYF. The chain links TRBV2 to TRBJ2-7, with no clear D. Germline assignment: CDR1 SNHLY and CDR2 FYNNEI. Trimming stripped 6 bases from V and 4 bases from J, with 16 bases between. This CDR3 is 14 amino acids long.

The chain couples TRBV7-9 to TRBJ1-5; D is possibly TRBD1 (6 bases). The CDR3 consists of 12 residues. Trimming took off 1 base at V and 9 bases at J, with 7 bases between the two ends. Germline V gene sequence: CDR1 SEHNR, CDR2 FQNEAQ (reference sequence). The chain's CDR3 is CASSLEGGPQHF. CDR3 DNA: TGTGCCAGCAGCTTAGAAGGGGGGCCCCAGCATTTT. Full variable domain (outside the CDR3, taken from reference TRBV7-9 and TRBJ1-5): DTGVSQNPRHKITKRGQNVTFRCDPISEHNRLYWYRQTLGQGPEFLTYFQNEAQLEKSRLLSDRFSAERPKGSFSTLEIQRTEQGDSAMYLCASSLEGGPQHFGDGTRLSIL.

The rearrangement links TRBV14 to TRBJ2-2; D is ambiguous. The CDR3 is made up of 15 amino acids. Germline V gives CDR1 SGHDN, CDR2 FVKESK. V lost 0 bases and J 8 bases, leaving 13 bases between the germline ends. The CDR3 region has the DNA TGTGCCAGCAGCCAAGATGTGATTAAGCCGGGGGAGCTGTTTTTT. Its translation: CASSQDVIKPGELFF.

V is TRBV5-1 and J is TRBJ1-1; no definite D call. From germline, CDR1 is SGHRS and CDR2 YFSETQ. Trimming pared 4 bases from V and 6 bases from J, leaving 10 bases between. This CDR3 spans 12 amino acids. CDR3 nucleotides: TGCGCCAGCAGCCCCCCTGGAGCTGAAGCTTTCTTT. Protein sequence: CASSPPGAEAFF.

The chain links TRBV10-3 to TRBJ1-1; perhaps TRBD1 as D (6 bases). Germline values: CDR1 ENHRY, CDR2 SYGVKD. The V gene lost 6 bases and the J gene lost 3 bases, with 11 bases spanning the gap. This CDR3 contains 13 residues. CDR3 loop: CAISAAGDTEAFF. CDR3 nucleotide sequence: TGTGCCATCAGCGCCGCAGGGGACACTGAAGCTTTCTTT.